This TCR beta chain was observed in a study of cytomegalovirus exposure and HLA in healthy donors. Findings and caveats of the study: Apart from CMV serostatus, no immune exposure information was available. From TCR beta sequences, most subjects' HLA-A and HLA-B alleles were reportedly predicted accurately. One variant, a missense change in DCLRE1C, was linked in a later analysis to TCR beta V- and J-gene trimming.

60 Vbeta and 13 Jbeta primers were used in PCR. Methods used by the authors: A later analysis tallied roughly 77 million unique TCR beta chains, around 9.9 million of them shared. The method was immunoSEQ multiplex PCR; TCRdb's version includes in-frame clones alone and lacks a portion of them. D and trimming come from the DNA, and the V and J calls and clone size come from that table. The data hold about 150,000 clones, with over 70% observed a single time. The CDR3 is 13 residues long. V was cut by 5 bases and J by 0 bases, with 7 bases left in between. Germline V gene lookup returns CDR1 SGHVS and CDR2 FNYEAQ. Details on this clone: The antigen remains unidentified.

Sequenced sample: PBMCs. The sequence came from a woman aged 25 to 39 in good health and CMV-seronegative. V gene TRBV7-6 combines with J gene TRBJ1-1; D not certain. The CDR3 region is CASSEQLNTEAFF. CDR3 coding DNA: TGTGCCAGCAGCGAACAGTTGAACACTGAAGCTTTCTTT.